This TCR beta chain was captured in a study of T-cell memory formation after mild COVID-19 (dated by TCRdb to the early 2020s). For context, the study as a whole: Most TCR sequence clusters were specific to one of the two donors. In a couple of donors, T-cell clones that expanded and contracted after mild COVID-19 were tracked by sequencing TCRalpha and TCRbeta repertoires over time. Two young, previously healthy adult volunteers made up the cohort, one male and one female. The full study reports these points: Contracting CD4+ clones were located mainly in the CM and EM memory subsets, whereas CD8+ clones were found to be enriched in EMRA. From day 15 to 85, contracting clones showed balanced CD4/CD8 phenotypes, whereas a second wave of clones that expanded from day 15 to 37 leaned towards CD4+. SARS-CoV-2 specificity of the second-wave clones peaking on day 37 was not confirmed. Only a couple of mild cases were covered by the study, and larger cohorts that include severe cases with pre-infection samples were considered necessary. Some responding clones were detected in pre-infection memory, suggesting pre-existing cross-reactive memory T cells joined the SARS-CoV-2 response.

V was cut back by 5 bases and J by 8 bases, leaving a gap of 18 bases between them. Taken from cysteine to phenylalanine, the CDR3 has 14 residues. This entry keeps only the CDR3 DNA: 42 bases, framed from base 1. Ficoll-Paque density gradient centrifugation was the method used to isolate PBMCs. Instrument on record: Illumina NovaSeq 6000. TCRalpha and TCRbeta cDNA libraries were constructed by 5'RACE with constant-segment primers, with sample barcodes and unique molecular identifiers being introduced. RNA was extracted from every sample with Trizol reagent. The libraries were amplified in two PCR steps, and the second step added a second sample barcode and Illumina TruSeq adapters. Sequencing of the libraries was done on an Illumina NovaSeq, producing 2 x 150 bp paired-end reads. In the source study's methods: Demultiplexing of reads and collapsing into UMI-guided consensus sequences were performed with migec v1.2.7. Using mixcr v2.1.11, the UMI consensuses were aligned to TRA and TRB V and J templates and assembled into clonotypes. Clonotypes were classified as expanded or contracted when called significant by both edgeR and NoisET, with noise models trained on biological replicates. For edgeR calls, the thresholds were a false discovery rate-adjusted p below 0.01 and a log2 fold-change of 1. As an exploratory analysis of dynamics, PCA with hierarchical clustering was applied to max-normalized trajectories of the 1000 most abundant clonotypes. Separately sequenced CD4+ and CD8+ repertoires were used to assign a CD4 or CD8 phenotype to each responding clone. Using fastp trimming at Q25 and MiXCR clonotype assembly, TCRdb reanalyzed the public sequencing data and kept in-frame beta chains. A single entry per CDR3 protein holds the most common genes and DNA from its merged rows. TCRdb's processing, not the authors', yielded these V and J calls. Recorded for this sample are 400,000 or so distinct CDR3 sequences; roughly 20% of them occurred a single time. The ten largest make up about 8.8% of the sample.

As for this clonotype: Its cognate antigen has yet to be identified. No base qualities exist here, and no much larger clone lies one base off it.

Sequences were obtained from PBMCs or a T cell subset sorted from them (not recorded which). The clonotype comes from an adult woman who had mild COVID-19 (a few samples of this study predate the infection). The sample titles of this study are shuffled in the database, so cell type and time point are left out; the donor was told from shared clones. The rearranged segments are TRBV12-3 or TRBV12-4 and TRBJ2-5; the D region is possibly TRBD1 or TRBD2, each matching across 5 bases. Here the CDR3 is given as CASSPGLASLTQYF. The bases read TGTGCCAGCAGTCCAGGGTTAGCTAGCCTAACCCAGTACTTC.